Presented here are 4 T cell receptor beta chains from one specimen sequenced in a study of CD8 T cells in ankylosing spondylitis. TCRdb reanalysed the 5' RACE reads using MiXCR and keeps one entry per CDR3 protein. The repertoire has roughly 180,000 distinct CDR3 sequences, about an eighth of them found once; the top ten carry 9.5% to 12%. Sequencing used blood, either unsorted or a sorted T cell fraction (not recorded which). These receptor sequences come from a female donor with ankylosing spondylitis or in good health (not recorded which).

This clonotype was recorded at least ten times. The chain links TRBV29-1 to TRBJ1-1; 8 nucleotides match TRBD1. Germline CDR1 and CDR2: SQVTM and ANQGSEA. V trimming: 8 bases; J trimming: 5 bases; junction bases outside the gene matches: 13. The length of the CDR3 is 14 residues. CDR3 residues: CSCTGGRGGTEAFF. The CDR3 DNA reads as TGCAGCTGTACAGGGGGGCGCGGAGGTACTGAAGCTTTCTTT.

This clonotype was counted many times. The rearrangement joins TRBV11-1 to TRBJ2-7, with 7 bases lining up with TRBD1. From germline, CDR1 is SGHAT and CDR2 FQDESV (reference sequence). The CDR3 has 13 residues. V lost 2 bases, J lost 4 bases, and 2 bases stayed unmatched. CDR3 sequence reads: CASSLNRGYEQYF. CDR3 sequence (DNA): TGTGCCAGCAGCTTAAACAGGGGTTACGAGCAGTACTTC.

A note on this clonotype: This may stem from a read error, because a much larger clone lies one nucleotide away. The chain has TRBV5-6 and TRBJ2-3, with D possibly being TRBD1 (6 bases). Germline V CDR1 and CDR2: SGHDT, YYEEEE. The CDR3 length is 13 residues. CDR3 in DNA: TGTGCCAGCAGTTTGAACAGGGCAGATACGCAGGATTTT. This sequence encodes CASSLNRADTQDF.

The chain recombines TRBV7-2 with TRBJ2-7, with TRBD2 matching over 8 bases. The V gene end was trimmed by 7 bases and the J gene end by 4 bases; junction bases not matched to a gene: 6. Germline V gene lookup returns CDR1 SGHTA and CDR2 FQGNSA. This CDR3 region has 13 residues. CDR3 region: CASNSGGAYEQYF. CDR3 sequence (DNA): TGTGCCAGCAACTCCGGGGGGGCGTACGAGCAGTACTTC.